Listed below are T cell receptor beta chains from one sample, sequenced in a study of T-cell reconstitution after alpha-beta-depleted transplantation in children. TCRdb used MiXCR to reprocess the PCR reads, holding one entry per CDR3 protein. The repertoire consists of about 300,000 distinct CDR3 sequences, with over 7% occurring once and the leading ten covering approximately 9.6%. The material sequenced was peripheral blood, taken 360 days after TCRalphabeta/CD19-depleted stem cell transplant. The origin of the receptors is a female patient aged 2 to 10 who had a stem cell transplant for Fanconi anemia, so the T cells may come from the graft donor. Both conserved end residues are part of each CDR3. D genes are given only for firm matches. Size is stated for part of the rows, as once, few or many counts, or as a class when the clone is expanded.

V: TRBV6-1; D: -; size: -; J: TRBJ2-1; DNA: TGTGCCAGCAGTAAACTAAGCTCCTACAATGAGCAGTTCTTC; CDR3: CASSKLSSYNEQFF
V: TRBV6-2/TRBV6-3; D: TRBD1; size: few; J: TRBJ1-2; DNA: TGTGCCAGCAGCCTACACCGGACAGGGAACTATGGCTACACCTTC; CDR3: CASSLHRTGNYGYTF
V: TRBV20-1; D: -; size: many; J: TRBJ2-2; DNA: TGCAGTGCTAGAGATCCGAGGGCCGGGACCGGGGAGCTGTTTTTT; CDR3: CSARDPRAGTGELFF
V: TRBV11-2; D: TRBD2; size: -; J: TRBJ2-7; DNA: TGTGCCAGCAGCCTCCTGTCAACTAGCGGGGCCTCCTACGAGCAGTACTTC; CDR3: CASSLLSTSGASYEQYF
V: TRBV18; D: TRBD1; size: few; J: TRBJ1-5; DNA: TGTGCCAGCTCTCGGACAGGGGCCAATCAGCCCCAGCATTTT; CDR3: CASSRTGANQPQHF
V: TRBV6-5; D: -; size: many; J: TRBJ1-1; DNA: TGTGCCAGCAGTTACGTCGGCCAGGGCAAGGCTGAAGCTTTCTTT; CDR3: CASSYVGQGKAEAFF
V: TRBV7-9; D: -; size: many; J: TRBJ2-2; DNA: TGTGCCAGCAGCTTTTTGACTACGAACACCGGGGAGCTGTTTTTT; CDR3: CASSFLTTNTGELFF
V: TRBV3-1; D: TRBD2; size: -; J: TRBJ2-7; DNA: TGTGCCAGCAGCCAAGATCGGCGGGAGCACGAGCAGTACTTC; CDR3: CASSQDRREHEQYF
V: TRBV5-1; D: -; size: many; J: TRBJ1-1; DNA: TGCGCCAGCAGCTTGGACCGCGGGGGCTACACTGAAGCTTTCTTT; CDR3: CASSLDRGGYTEAFF
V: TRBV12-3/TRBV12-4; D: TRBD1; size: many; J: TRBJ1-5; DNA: TGTGCCAGCAGTTTAAGCAGGGGGCTAAGCACCCAGCATTTT; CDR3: CASSLSRGLSTQHF
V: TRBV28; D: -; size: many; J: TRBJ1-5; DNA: TGTGCCAGCAGTGTTCAGTTGACGCCCCAGCATTTT; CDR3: CASSVQLTPQHF
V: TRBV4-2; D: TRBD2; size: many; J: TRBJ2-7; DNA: TGTGCCAGCAGCCGCAAATCCCCGGGACTAGCGGGGGGATCCTACGAGCAGTACTTC; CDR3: CASSRKSPGLAGGSYEQYF
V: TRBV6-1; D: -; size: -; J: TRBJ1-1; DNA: TGTGCCAGCAGAGGCCGTGTAACTGAAGCTTTCTTT; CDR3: CASRGRVTEAFF
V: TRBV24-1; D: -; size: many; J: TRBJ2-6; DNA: TGTGCCACCAGTCCGGCCTCTGGGGCCAACGTCCTGACTTTC; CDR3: CATSPASGANVLTF
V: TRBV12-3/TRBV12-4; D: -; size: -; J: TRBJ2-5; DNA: TGTGCCAGCAGTTGGGACGTGGAGACCCAGTACTTC; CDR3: CASSWDVETQYF
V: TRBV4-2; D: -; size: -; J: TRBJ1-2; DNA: TGTGCCAGCAGCCAAGATCAAGGGGATATAAGTGGCTACACCTTC; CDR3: CASSQDQGDISGYTF
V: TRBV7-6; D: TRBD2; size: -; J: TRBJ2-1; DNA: TGTGCCAGCAGCTTAGCGACCGGACTAGCGATTAATGAGCAGTTCTTC; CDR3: CASSLATGLAINEQFF
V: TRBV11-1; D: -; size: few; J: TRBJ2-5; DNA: TGTGCCAGCAGCTTAAATTCCGGGATCCCTTACTTC; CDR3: CASSLNSGIPYF
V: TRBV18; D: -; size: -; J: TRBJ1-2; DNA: TGTGCCAGCTCTCTGACAGACTCCCTCTATGGCTACACCTTC; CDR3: CASSLTDSLYGYTF
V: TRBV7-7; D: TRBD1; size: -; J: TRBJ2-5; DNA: TGTGCCAGCAGCCAGGGGACAGGGGGTCAAGAGACCCAGTACTTC; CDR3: CASSQGTGGQETQYF
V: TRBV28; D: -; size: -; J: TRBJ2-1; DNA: TGTGCCAGCAGTTTCTGGGAAACCTCCTACAATGAGCAGTTCTTC; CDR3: CASSFWETSYNEQFF
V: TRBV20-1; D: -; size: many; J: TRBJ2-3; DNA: TGCAGTGCCCCCGGAACTGCAGATACGCAGTATTTT; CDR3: CSAPGTADTQYF
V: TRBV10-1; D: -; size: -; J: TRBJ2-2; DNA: TGCGCCAGCAGTGAGTCGTTCAGCACCGGGGAGCTGTTTTTT; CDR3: CASSESFSTGELFF
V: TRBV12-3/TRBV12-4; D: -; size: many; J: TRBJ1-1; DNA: TGTGCCAGCAGTTTACCCGGGGAGGTGAACACTGAAGCTTTCTTT; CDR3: CASSLPGEVNTEAFF
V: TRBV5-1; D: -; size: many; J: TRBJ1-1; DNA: TGCGCCAGCAGCTTGGTCGGCAGTATGAACACTGAAGCTTTCTTT; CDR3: CASSLVGSMNTEAFF
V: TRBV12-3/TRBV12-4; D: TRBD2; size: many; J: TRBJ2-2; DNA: TGTGCCAGCACAATTGGGCTAGCGGTCGGCACCGGGGAGCTGTTTTTT; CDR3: CASTIGLAVGTGELFF
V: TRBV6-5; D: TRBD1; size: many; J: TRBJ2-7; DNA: TGTGCCAGTACCCTCGGACAGGGTGGGTACGAGCAGTACTTC; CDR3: CASTLGQGGYEQYF
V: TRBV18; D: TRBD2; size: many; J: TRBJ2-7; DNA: TGTGCCAGCTCACAGCGGGACCTCCCAACTGCGGTCAACGAGCAGTACTTC; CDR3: CASSQRDLPTAVNEQYF
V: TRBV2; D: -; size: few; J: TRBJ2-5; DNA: TGTGCCAGCAACGTAGGGGGTTTGTTAGAGACCCAGTACTTC; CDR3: CASNVGGLLETQYF
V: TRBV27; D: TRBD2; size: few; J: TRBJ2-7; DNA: TGTGCCAGCAGTTCGGTAGCGGGGGCGCCCTACGAGCAGTACTTC; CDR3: CASSSVAGAPYEQYF
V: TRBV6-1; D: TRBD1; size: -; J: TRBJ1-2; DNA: TGTGCCAGCACCCCCACGGGACAGGGTGCCTATGGCTACACCTTC; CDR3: CASTPTGQGAYGYTF
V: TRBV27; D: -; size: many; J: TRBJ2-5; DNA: TGTGCCAGCAGTTTGATCAGGTCAGAGACCCAGTACTTC; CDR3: CASSLIRSETQYF
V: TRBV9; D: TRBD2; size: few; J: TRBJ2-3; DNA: TGTGCCAGCAGCGTAGCGGGGGGGTATACGCAGTATTTT; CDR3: CASSVAGGYTQYF
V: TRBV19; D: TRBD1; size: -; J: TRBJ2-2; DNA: TGTGCCAGTAGTTGGGACAGGGGATTTGCCGGGGAGCTGTTTTTT; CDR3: CASSWDRGFAGELFF
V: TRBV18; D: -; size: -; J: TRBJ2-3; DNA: TGTGCCAGCTCACCAAAGGTCAACGGTACAGATACGCAGTATTTT; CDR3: CASSPKVNGTDTQYF
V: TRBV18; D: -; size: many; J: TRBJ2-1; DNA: TGTGCCAGCTCACAAAGTGGGGACGCTGAGCAGTTCTTC; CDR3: CASSQSGDAEQFF
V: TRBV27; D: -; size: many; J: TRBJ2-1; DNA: TGTGCCAGCAGTTCCTTAGAGTTCGGTGAGCAGTTCTTC; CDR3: CASSSLEFGEQFF
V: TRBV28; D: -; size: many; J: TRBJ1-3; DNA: TGTGCCAGCAGTTTACTAGGGGAATCTGGAAACACCATATATTTT; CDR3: CASSLLGESGNTIYF
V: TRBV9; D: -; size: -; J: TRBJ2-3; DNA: TGTGCCAGCAGCGCCCCGGAGCCAGATACGCAGTATTTT; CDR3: CASSAPEPDTQYF
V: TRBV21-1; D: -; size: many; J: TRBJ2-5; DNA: TGTGCCAGCAGCAAGAGACAGGGGGTCGAAGAGACCCAGTACTTC; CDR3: CASSKRQGVEETQYF
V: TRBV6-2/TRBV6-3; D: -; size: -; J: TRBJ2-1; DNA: TGTGCCAGCGGATCCACAGGGATCAATGAGCAGTTCTTC; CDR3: CASGSTGINEQFF
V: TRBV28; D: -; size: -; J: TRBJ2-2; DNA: TGTGCCAGCACCTACACAGGGAATTCCGGGGAGCTGTTTTTT; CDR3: CASTYTGNSGELFF
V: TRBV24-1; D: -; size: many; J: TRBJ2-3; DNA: TGTGCCACCAGTGATAGGGGTAATCCTAGCACAGATACGCAGTATTTT; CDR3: CATSDRGNPSTDTQYF
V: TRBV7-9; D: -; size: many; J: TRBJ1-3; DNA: TGTGCCAGCAGCCTACAGCCCTCTGGAAACACCATATATTTT; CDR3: CASSLQPSGNTIYF
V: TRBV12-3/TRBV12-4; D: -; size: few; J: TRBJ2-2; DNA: TGTGCCAGCAGTTTATTAAGAAGGTACACCGGGGAGCTGTTTTTT; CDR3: CASSLLRRYTGELFF
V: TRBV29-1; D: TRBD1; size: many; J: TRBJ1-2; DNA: TGCAGCGTTCTTGACAGGACAGGGGATAACTATGGCTACACCTTC; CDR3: CSVLDRTGDNYGYTF
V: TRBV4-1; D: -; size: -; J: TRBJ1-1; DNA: TGCGCCAGCAGCCAAGAGGGCCGCTACAGAGGAAGAGTTAACACTGAAGCTTTCTTT; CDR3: CASSQEGRYRGRVNTEAFF
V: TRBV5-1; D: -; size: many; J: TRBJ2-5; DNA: TGCGCCAGCAGCACCGCTCAGGGGATCCAAGAGACCCAGTACTTC; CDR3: CASSTAQGIQETQYF
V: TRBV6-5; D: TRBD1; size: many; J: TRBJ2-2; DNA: TGTGCCAGCAGTTGGGGACAGGGATCTAACACCGGGGAGCTGTTTTTT; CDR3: CASSWGQGSNTGELFF
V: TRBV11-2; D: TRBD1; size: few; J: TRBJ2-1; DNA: TGTGCCAGCGGATGGGACAGGAGTAATGAGCAGTTCTTC; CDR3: CASGWDRSNEQFF
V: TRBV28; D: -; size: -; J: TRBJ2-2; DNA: TGTGCCAGCAGTTTAGGGCCGGTATTTTACACCGGGGAGCTGTTTTTT; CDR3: CASSLGPVFYTGELFF
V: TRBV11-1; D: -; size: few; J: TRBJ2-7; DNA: TGTGCCAGCAGTCAAAAAAAGACTAGTTCAGGTGTCGAGCAGTACTTC; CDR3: CASSQKKTSSGVEQYF
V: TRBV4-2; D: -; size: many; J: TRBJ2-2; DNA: TGTGCCAGCAGCCAAGTCTCGGCGGGGATGGGTTCGACCGGGGAGCTGTTTTTT; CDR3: CASSQVSAGMGSTGELFF
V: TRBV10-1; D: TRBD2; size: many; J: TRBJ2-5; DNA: TGCGCCAGCAGTGATGGCGGGGGACCCCAAGAGACCCAGTACTTC; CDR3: CASSDGGGPQETQYF
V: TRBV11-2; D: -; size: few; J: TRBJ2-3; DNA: TGTGCCAGCAGCCCGCCCAACGCGGGGTTACTTGGTACGCAGTATTTT; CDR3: CASSPPNAGLLGTQYF
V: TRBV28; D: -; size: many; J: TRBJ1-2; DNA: TGTGCCAGCACAGGGTACTATGGCTACACCTTC; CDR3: CASTGYYGYTF
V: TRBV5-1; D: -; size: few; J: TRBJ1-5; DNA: TGCGCCAGCAGCTTCGGGACGGACAATCAGCCCCAGCATTTT; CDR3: CASSFGTDNQPQHF